A single sample is the source of the 21 T cell receptor beta chains below, sequenced in a study of cytomegalovirus exposure and HLA in healthy donors. Both 60 Vbeta primers and 13 Jbeta primers went into the PCR. Assay: immunoSEQ multiplex PCR; the TCRdb copy retains only in-frame clones and omits some. This table holds about 180,000 clones, roughly 85% found once. Sequencing was carried out using PBMCs. The receptors shown here come from a boy between 2 and 10 years old in good health and CMV-seronegative.

In DNA, the CDR3 is TGTGCCAGCAAAGCTGGACAGGGGTTGTATCCGGCCTCCGAGCAGTACTTC. Protein product: CASKAGQGLYPASEQYF. The chain carries TRBV2 and TRBJ2-7; 9 bases map to TRBD1. The CDR3 has 17 amino acids. CDR1 is SNHLY and CDR2 is FYNNEI in the germline V gene. After removal of 7 bases from V and 6 bases from J, the junction contained 19 bases not matched to a gene.

This chain uses TRBV18 with TRBJ2-1; tentative D call: TRBD1 (5 bases). V was trimmed by 0 bases and J by 8 bases, leaving 14 bases between them. CDR1 KGHSH and CDR2 LQKENI come from the germline V gene. There are 15 residues in the CDR3. CDR3 bases: TGTGCCAGCTCACCACCGTTAATTTCACAGGATGAGCAGTTCTTC. It encodes CASSPPLISQDEQFF.

V usage is TRBV2 and J usage is TRBJ1-2; 8 bases agree with TRBD1. V gave up 7 bases and J gave up 4 bases; unmatched junction bases: 5. Germline V lookup: CDR1 SNHLY, CDR2 FYNNEI. CDR3 length equals 13 residues. DNA for the CDR3: TGTGCCAGCACTATGGGACAGGCCTATGGCTACACCTTC. The encoded protein is CASTMGQAYGYTF.

The chain couples TRBV10-3 to TRBJ2-5, with a weak D call TRBD2 (6 bases). This CDR3 comprises 14 residues. V lost 6 bases and J lost 1, with 12 bases in between. The germline V gene encodes CDR1 ENHRY and CDR2 SYGVKD. The CDR3: CAISAVTSQETQYF. In nucleotides, the CDR3 is TGTGCCATCAGCGCCGTGACTAGCCAAGAGACCCAGTACTTC.

The CDR3 DNA follows: TGTGCCAGCACTCCATGGGGGGGCAGTTACAGCGTTCAGCCCCAGCATTTT. Protein: CASTPWGGSYSVQPQHF. This chain connects TRBV28 to TRBJ1-5; a possible D gene is TRBD1 (6 bases). CDR1 and CDR2 from the germline V gene are MDHEN and SYDVKM. This CDR3 contains 17 residues. V lost 7 bases, J lost 6 bases, and 25 bases lay in between.

This chain uses TRBV28 with TRBJ2-2, with D perhaps matching TRBD1 (6 bases). CDR1 is MDHEN, CDR2 SYDVKM, per germline. V lost 7 bases, J lost 6 bases, and 12 bases lay in between. The CDR3 covers 13 residues. CDR3 sequence (DNA): TGTGCCAGCACATTTCAGGGGTCCGGGGAGCTGTTTTTT. It specifies CASTFQGSGELFF.

V gene TRBV7-9 combines with J gene TRBJ1-6, with D uncertain. The CDR3 runs to 13 residues. Germline V CDR1 and CDR2: SEHNR, FQNEAQ (reference sequence). Trimming cost V 4 bases and J 7 bases, with 8 bases left between them. CDR3 sequence: CASSSSLNSPLHF. For the CDR3, the DNA is TGTGCCAGCAGCTCCTCTCTAAATTCACCCCTCCACTTT. Combining the CDR3 with reference TRBV7-9 and TRBJ1-6 gives the whole variable domain DTGVSQNPRHKITKRGQNVTFRCDPISEHNRLYWYRQTLGQGPEFLTYFQNEAQLEKSRLLSDRFSAERPKGSFSTLEIQRTEQGDSAMYLCASSSSLNSPLHFGNGTRLTVT.

This clone was counted between two and nine times. The germline gene is not matched at one end of the junction; a read error may be the cause. J is TRBJ2-5 and V is TRBV27, with 7 bases lining up with TRBD1. Germline CDR1 reads MNHEY; CDR2 reads SMNVEV (reference sequence). This CDR3 region has 18 residues. The CDR3 protein is CASSLSPPRQGGGETQYF. The CDR3 DNA sequence: TGTGCCAGCAGCTTATCCCCGCCACGACAGGGCGGCGGCGAGACCCAGTACTTC.

The chain couples TRBV5-1 to TRBJ2-3; TRBD2 might be the D (7 bases). Germline V CDR1 and CDR2: SGHRS, YFSETQ. V lost 4 bases to trimming and J lost 3 bases, with 18 bases between them. The CDR3 covers 16 residues. This CDR3 reads CASSGSGGPKTDTQYF. CDR3 sequence (DNA): TGCGCCAGCAGCGGATCGGGGGGCCCAAAGACAGATACGCAGTATTTT.

J is TRBJ1-1 and V is TRBV10-3, with D perhaps TRBD1 (5 bases). The CDR3 extends over 15 amino acids. Trimming left V 5 bases short and J 0 bases short, with 13 bases between. The germline V gene encodes CDR1 ENHRY and CDR2 SYGVKD. CDR3 sequence reads: CAISPGGGLNTEAFF. Here the CDR3 DNA reads TGTGCCATCAGTCCGGGGGGGGGATTGAACACTGAAGCTTTCTTT.

This chain connects TRBV19 to TRBJ1-2, with D hard to call. Germline V gene lookup returns CDR1 LNHDA and CDR2 SQIVND (reference sequence). V was clipped by 3 bases and J by 4 bases, with 15 bases between them. The CDR3 loop spans 15 amino acids. The CDR3 protein is CASSIQTASSYGYTF. As DNA, the CDR3 is TGTGCCAGTAGTATTCAAACCGCGTCCTCCTATGGCTACACCTTC.

This sequence joins TRBV21-1 and TRBJ2-3; TRBD2 reflects the table's D call only, with no check against the DNA. TRBV21-1 is a listed pseudogene. The CDR3 covers 16 residues. CDR3 loop: CASSKGLAGHTDTQYF. The CDR3 coding sequence is TGTGCCAGCAGCAAAGGACTAGCGGGACACACAGATACGCAGTATTTT.

The chain combines TRBV13 with TRBJ2-7; perhaps TRBD2 as D (6 bases). Germline CDR1 PRHDT, CDR2 FYEKMQ (reference sequence). This CDR3 comprises 14 residues. Trimming removed 5 bases from V and 1 base from J, with 12 bases in between. The CDR3 is CASSRRGASYEQYF. CDR3 DNA sequence: TGTGCCAGCAGCCGGAGGGGCGCATCCTACGAGCAGTACTTC.

The chain combines TRBV5-4 with TRBJ2-1; 12 nucleotides align to TRBD2. The CDR3 loop spans 15 amino acids. The germline V gene has CDR1 SGHNT and CDR2 YYREEE (reference sequence). V lost 1 base and J lost 9; bases outside the gene matches: 5. The CDR3 coding sequence is TGTGCCAGCAGCTTGAGGACTAGCGGGGAGGTTGAGCAGTTCTTC. Its protein product is CASSLRTSGEVEQFF.

This clone has only one observation. This chain joins TRBV5-1 and TRBJ2-1, with 10 bases identical to TRBD1. CDR1 and CDR2 from the germline V gene are SGHRS and YFSETQ. The CDR3 is 15 amino acids. J lost 3 bases, V lost 4 bases, and 4 bases had no gene match. CDR3 residues: CASSGGTGVYNEQFF. The CDR3 DNA sequence: TGCGCCAGCAGCGGCGGGACAGGGGTCTACAATGAGCAGTTCTTC.

CDR3 residues: CASSQEGAGEETQYF. In nucleotides, the CDR3 is TGTGCCAGCAGCCAAGAGGGGGCAGGGGAAGAGACCCAGTACTTC. V usage is TRBV4-2 and J usage is TRBJ2-5; the D gene is possibly TRBD1 (6 bases). The V and J ends lost 0 bases and 3 bases respectively, with 11 bases between them. Looked up from germline, CDR1 is LGHNA and CDR2 is YNFKEQ. There are 15 residues in the CDR3.

The chain combines TRBV5-4 with TRBJ2-7; 9 nucleotides align to TRBD2. CDR1 SGHNT and CDR2 YYREEE come from the germline V gene (reference sequence). The CDR3 extends over 14 amino acids. V was clipped by 7 bases and J by 0 bases; unmatched bases: 5. The DNA of the CDR3 is TGTGCCAGCTCCCCTAGCGGGAACTCCTACGAGCAGTACTTC. The encoded protein is CASSPSGNSYEQYF. The full variable domain, rest sourced from reference TRBV5-4 and TRBJ2-7, is ETGVTQSPTHLIKTRGQQVTLRCSSQSGHNTVSWYQQALGQGPQFIFQYYREEENGRGNFPPRFSGLQFPNYSSELNVNALELDDSALYLCASSPSGNSYEQYFGPGTRLTVT.

The V call is TRBV30, the J call TRBJ1-3; D not certain. Germline V CDR1 and CDR2: GTSNPN, SVGIG (reference sequence). The CDR3 is 12 amino acids. Trimming pared 3 bases from V and 0 bases from J, leaving 3 bases between. CDR3 residues: CAWSYSGNTIYF. The CDR3 DNA reads as TGTGCCTGGAGCTACTCTGGAAACACCATATATTTT.

The chain carries TRBV5-1 and TRBJ2-6; TRBD2 is a possible D gene (5 bases). The CDR3 has 16 residues. V was cut by 3 bases and J by 5 bases, with 15 bases left in between. CDR1 SGHRS and CDR2 YFSETQ come from the germline V gene. CDR3 in DNA: TGCGCCAGCAGCTGGAGGCCCGAAGGCCGGGCCAACGTCCTGACTTTC. Translating it yields CASSWRPEGRANVLTF.

J is TRBJ1-5 and V is TRBV30; the match to TRBD1 covers 8 bases. CDR3 length equals 16 residues. Germline V CDR1 and CDR2: GTSNPN, SVGIG (reference sequence). V shed 0 bases and J 1 base; nucleotides not matched to a gene: 5. CDR3 in DNA: TGTGCCTGGAGTGTAAGGACAGGGACGAGCAATCAGCCCCAGCATTTT. Protein: CAWSVRTGTSNQPQHF.

Comment on this clone: Other DNA sequences within the sample encode an identical CDR3. The chain recombines TRBV6-6 with TRBJ2-6, with D perhaps matching TRBD2 (5 bases). Germline CDR1 is MNHNY and CDR2 is SVGAGI (reference sequence). The V gene lost 2 bases and the J gene lost 2 bases, with 10 bases spanning the gap. The CDR3 is made up of 16 amino acids. CDR3 DNA: TGTGCCAGCAGTTACCCTACCGGGGCTGGGGCCAACGTCCTGACTTTC. Translated, it gives CASSYPTGAGANVLTF.